The rows below give T cell receptor beta chains drawn from one sample of a study of molecular identifiers for immune sequencing clone quantification. TCRdb re-called the PCR reads through MiXCR, storing one row per CDR3 protein. Of about 510,000 distinct CDR3 sequences in the sample, 20% to 25% were seen once. Source material: naive CD8+ T cells from blood, with Jurkat cell RNA spiked in. These receptor sequences come from a human donor in good health. Some libraries in this study had Jurkat cell RNA spiked in. CDR3s include the opening cysteine and the closing phenylalanine or tryptophan. The D gene is left open where the match is weak. Some rows mark clone size as missing; the rest say once, few, many or name a class of expanded clone.

clone size	V gene	J gene	D gene	CDR3 DNA	CDR3 protein
many	TRBV7-9	TRBJ2-5	-	TGTGCCAGCACCGCTTGGACAGAACAAGAGACCCAGTACTTC	CASTAWTEQETQYF
-	TRBV19	TRBJ1-4	-	TGTGCCAGTTCAATAGTAGGGGCGTTTGGCGAAAAACTGTTTTTT	CASSIVGAFGEKLFF
-	TRBV7-6	TRBJ2-7	-	TGTGCCAGCAGCCCCCTGGAGGTGGCGGGGGAGCAGTACTTC	CASSPLEVAGEQYF
-	TRBV12-3/TRBV12-4	TRBJ2-5	-	TGTGCCAGCAGTTTCGCAGGGACCAGGGAGACCCAGTACTTC	CASSFAGTRETQYF
many	TRBV2	TRBJ2-5	-	TGTGCCAGCAGTGAAGTTGGGGGCGAGACCCAGTACTTC	CASSEVGGETQYF
few	TRBV2	TRBJ2-3	-	TGTGCCAGCAGCCCCAGCGCTCTTGGTGTGACGCAGTATTTT	CASSPSALGVTQYF
-	TRBV12-3/TRBV12-4	TRBJ2-5	TRBD2	TGTGCCAGCAATCCGCCCGCGGGGGGACACTACCAAGAGACCCAGTACTTC	CASNPPAGGHYQETQYF
-	TRBV20-1	TRBJ2-7	-	TGCAGTGCTAGTAATCCAGCCGCGTCGAGGGTATACGAGCAGTACTTC	CSASNPAASRVYEQYF
-	TRBV5-4	TRBJ1-1	TRBD1	TGTGCCAGCAGCTTGGGGCAGGGGGCAGATAGGGCTTTCTTT	CASSLGQGADRAFF
-	TRBV20-1	TRBJ2-5	TRBD2	TGCAGTGCGAGAATTCCATGGACTAGCGGGAGGGACCGAGAGACCCAGTACTTC	CSARIPWTSGRDRETQYF
many	TRBV30	TRBJ2-1	-	TGTGCCTGGAAGGGCGACGCCAATGAGCAGTTCTTC	CAWKGDANEQFF
many	TRBV4-2	TRBJ2-3	-	TGTGCCAGCAGCTCTGGAGATACCTACACAGATACGCAGTATTTT	CASSSGDTYTDTQYF
many	TRBV7-6	TRBJ1-5	TRBD1	TGTGCCAGCAGCTTACTCGCGACAGGGGCCTATCAGCCCCAGCATTTT	CASSLLATGAYQPQHF
-	TRBV2	TRBJ2-5	-	TGTGCCAGCGACCACCAAGAGACCCAGTACTTC	CASDHQETQYF
many	TRBV5-4	TRBJ1-1	-	TGTGCCAGCAGCTTGGTTGTGTCGGCGAACACTGAAGCTTTCTTT	CASSLVVSANTEAFF
many	TRBV2	TRBJ1-3	TRBD1	TGTGCCAGTGGCGGACAGGGAACGGGAAACACCATATATTTT	CASGGQGTGNTIYF
many	TRBV4-1	TRBJ1-6	-	TGCGCCAGCAGCCACCGGGACGGCTATAATTCACCCCTCCACTTT	CASSHRDGYNSPLHF
many	TRBV7-6	TRBJ2-1	-	TGTGCCAGCAGCTTAGGTCCTTACGGAGACAATGAGCAGTTCTTC	CASSLGPYGDNEQFF
-	TRBV25-1	TRBJ2-7	-	TGTGCCAGCAGTGGTGTTAGGGCTTACTACGAGCAGTACTTC	CASSGVRAYYEQYF
-	TRBV19	TRBJ2-1	TRBD1	TGTGCCAGTAGAGGTCCCCGGGACAGGTACAATGAGCAGTTCTTC	CASRGPRDRYNEQFF
few	TRBV9	TRBJ2-2	TRBD2	TGTGCCAGCACCTCTAGCGGGCTAAACACCGGGGAGCTGTTTTTT	CASTSSGLNTGELFF
-	TRBV9	TRBJ2-7	-	TGTGCCAGCAGCGCGGTCAACTCCCCCTACGAGCAGTACTTC	CASSAVNSPYEQYF
many	TRBV10-2	TRBJ2-3	TRBD2	TGCGCCAGCAGTGACTACACTAGCGGGGAGACAGATACGCAGTATTTT	CASSDYTSGETDTQYF
-	TRBV5-1	TRBJ2-7	TRBD2	TGCGCCAGCAGCTGGGGGGGGAACGTCGGCGAGCAGTACTTC	CASSWGGNVGEQYF
few	TRBV29-1	TRBJ2-2	-	TGCAGCGTTGAAGACCATCAGGGGGGCACCGGGGAGCTGTTTTTT	CSVEDHQGGTGELFF
-	TRBV5-4	TRBJ2-7	TRBD2	TGTGCCAGCAGCTCAGGACTAGCGGGAAATGGGGAGCAGTACTTC	CASSSGLAGNGEQYF
few	TRBV7-6	TRBJ1-5	TRBD1	TGTGCCAGCAGCCCTGGACAGGGGGAACAGCCCCAGCATTTT	CASSPGQGEQPQHF
few	TRBV2	TRBJ2-7	TRBD1	TGTGCCAGCACCTCCGGGACAGCGCGCTTC	CASTSGTARF
few	TRBV13	TRBJ1-6	-	TGTGCCAGCAGCTTAAGCCTCAGGGGCAATTCACCCCTCCACTTT	CASSLSLRGNSPLHF
many	TRBV9	TRBJ2-3	TRBD2	TGTGCCAGCAGCACTGCGTCTAGCGGGAGCGTACTTAGTGATACGCAGTATTTT	CASSTASSGSVLSDTQYF
-	TRBV2	TRBJ2-1	TRBD2	TGTGCCCGCAGTGTATTCCTAGCGGGTGAGCCAAGCCACAATGAGCAGTTCTTC	CARSVFLAGEPSHNEQFF
many	TRBV5-1	TRBJ1-4	-	TGCGCCAGCAGGATATCAGTGAATGAAAAACTGTTTTTT	CASRISVNEKLFF
few	TRBV7-9	TRBJ2-7	TRBD1	TGTGCCAGCAGCTCGTGGACAGGGAGCGGCGAGCAGTACTTC	CASSSWTGSGEQYF
many	TRBV29-1	TRBJ2-3	-	TGCAGCGTTGAAACCGGGACACCTTCTGATACGCAGTATTTT	CSVETGTPSDTQYF
-	TRBV27	TRBJ2-1	-	TGTGCCAGCAGTTTATCGCCTGGGCATGAGCAGTTCTTC	CASSLSPGHEQFF
-	TRBV20-1	TRBJ1-5	TRBD1	TGCAGTGCTAGAGATCTCGACAGGGGAGGTACGCAGCCCCAGCATTTT	CSARDLDRGGTQPQHF
-	TRBV7-6	TRBJ2-2	-	TGTGCCAGCAGCTTCCCCTTGAGCGGGCCGAACACCGGGGAGCTGTTTTTT	CASSFPLSGPNTGELFF
many	TRBV29-1	TRBJ1-2	-	TGCAGTGCCACCCTAATTTATGGCTACACCTTC	CSATLIYGYTF
many	TRBV6-2/TRBV6-3	TRBJ2-2	TRBD2	TGTGCCAGCAGTTACAGACCTAGCGGGAGGACCGGGGAGCTGTTTTTT	CASSYRPSGRTGELFF